The clone carrying this T cell receptor (beta chain) was detected many times. TCRdb reprocessed the PCR reads with MiXCR, giving one entry per CDR3 protein. The sample carries hundreds of thousands of distinct CDR3 sequences, about 25% recorded once. These data are taken from a study of molecular identifiers for immune sequencing clone quantification. Study context: In replicates, RNA from around 20,000 or 100,000 naive CD8 cells was divided five ways and four parts were sequenced.

Sorting recovered naive CD8 T cells on a CD8+CD4-CCR7+CD45RA+ profile. V lost 0 bases, J lost 3 bases, and 4 bases stayed unmatched. This CDR3 is built from 15 residues. Germline V gene lookup returns CDR1 LGHNA and CDR2 YSLEER. Sample: naive CD8+ T cells from blood, with Jurkat cell RNA spiked in. Specified subset: FACS-sorted CD8+CD4-CCR7+CD45RA+ naive T cells. The receptor was derived from a human donor in good health. Some libraries in this study had Jurkat cell RNA spiked in. The V gene is TRBV4-3, the J gene TRBJ2-5; 7 bases are a match to TRBD1. This CDR3 reads CASSQDPQGKETQYF. CDR3 coding DNA: TGCGCCAGCAGCCAAGATCCACAGGGGAAAGAGACCCAGTACTTC.